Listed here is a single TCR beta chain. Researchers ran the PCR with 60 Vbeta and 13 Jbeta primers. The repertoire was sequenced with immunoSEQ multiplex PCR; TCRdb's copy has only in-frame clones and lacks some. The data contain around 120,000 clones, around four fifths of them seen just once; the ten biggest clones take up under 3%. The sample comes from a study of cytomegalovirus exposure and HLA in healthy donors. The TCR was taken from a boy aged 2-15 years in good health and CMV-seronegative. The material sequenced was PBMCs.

The CDR3 DNA follows: TGCGCCAGCAGCCAAGAGACAGGTCGGGGCACTGAAGCTTTCTTT. Encoded protein: CASSQETGRGTEAFF. The J gene is TRBJ1-1, the V gene TRBV4-3, with D maybe TRBD1 (6 bases). The CDR3 loop spans 15 amino acids. Trimming pared 0 bases from V and 4 bases from J, leaving 12 bases between. Germline values: CDR1 LGHNA, CDR2 YSLEER.